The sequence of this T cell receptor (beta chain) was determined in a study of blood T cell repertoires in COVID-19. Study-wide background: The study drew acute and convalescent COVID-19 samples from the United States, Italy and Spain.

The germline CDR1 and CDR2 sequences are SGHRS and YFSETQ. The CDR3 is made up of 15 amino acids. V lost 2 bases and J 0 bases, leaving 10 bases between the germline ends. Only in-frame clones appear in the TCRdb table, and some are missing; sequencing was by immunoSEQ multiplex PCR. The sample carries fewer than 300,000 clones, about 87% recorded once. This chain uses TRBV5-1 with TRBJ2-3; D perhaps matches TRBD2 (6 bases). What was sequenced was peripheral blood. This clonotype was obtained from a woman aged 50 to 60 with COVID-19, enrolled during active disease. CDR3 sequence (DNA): TGCGCCAGCAGCTTAGGAGGGCGTAGCACAGATACGCAGTATTTT. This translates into CASSLGGRSTDTQYF.